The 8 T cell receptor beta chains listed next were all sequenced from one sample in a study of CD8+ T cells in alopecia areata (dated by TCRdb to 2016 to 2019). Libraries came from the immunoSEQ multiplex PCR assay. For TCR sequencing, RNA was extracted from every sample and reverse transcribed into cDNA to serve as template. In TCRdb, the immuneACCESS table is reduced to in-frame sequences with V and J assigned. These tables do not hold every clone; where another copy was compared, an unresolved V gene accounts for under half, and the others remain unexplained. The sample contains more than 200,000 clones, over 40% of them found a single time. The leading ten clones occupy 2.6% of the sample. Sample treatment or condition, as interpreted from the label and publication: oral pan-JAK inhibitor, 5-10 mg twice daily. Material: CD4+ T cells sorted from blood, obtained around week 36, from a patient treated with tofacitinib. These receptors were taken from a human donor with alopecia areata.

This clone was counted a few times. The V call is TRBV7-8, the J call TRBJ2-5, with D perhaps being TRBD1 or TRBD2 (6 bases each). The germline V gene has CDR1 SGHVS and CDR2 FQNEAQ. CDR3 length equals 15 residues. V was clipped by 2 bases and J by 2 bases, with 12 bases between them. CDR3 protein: CASSLPGASQETQYF. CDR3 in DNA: TGTGCCAGCAGCTTACCGGGGGCTTCGCAAGAGACCCAGTACTTC.

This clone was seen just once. CDR3 DNA sequence: TGTGCCAGCAGCTTAGAAGCGACTAGATACAATGAGCAGTTCTTC. Amino acids: CASSLEATRYNEQFF. The rearrangement joins TRBV7-2 to TRBJ2-1, with D possibly TRBD2 on 6 matching bases. Trimming left V 1 base short and J 4 bases short, with 11 bases between. The CDR3 length is 15 residues. Germline assignment: CDR1 SGHTA and CDR2 FQGNSA.

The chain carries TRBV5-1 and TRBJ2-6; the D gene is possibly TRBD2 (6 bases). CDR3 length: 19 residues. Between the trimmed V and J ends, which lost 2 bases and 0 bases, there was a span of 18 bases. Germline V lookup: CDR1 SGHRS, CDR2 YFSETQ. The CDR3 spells CASSFLGGGLSSGANVLTF. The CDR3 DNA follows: TGCGCCAGCAGCTTCTTAGGTGGAGGACTAAGCTCTGGGGCCAACGTCCTGACTTTC.

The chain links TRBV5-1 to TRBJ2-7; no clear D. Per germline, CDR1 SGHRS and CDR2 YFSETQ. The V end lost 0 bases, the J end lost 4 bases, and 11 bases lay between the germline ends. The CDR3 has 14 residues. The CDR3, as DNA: TGCGCCAGCAGCTTGGGAGCGAGATCATACGAGCAGTACTTC. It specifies CASSLGARSYEQYF.

CDR3 sequence: CASSFRRNTDTQYF. The CDR3 DNA is TGTGCCAGCAGCTTTCGCCGGAACACAGATACGCAGTATTTT. The V gene is TRBV7-2, the J gene TRBJ2-3; unclear D gene. This CDR3 region has 14 residues. CDR1 is SGHTA, CDR2 FQGNSA, per germline. Deletions cut 3 bases from V and 2 bases from J, with 9 bases between.

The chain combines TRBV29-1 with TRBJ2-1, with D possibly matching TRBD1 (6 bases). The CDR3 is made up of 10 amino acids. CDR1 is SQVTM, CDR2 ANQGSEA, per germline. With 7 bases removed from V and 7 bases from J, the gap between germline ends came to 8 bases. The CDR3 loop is CSGTGNEQFF. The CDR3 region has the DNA TGCAGCGGTACAGGGAATGAGCAGTTCTTC.

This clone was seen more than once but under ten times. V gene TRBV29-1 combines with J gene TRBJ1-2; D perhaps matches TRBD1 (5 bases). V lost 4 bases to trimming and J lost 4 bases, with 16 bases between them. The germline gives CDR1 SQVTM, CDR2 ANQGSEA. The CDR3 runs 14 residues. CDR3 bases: TGCAGCGTTGGAAGGGTTTCTCAGGGCTATGGCTACACCTTC. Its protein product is CSVGRVSQGYGYTF.

The CDR3: CASSPIVGGTDTQYF. The CDR3 nucleotides are TGTGCCAGCTCACCGATAGTGGGCGGAACAGATACGCAGTATTTT. The chain combines TRBV18 with TRBJ2-3; no clear D gene. The germline V gene encodes CDR1 KGHSH and CDR2 LQKENI. The V end was cut by 3 bases, the J end by 3 bases, with 13 bases between. The CDR3 sequence is 15 residues long.